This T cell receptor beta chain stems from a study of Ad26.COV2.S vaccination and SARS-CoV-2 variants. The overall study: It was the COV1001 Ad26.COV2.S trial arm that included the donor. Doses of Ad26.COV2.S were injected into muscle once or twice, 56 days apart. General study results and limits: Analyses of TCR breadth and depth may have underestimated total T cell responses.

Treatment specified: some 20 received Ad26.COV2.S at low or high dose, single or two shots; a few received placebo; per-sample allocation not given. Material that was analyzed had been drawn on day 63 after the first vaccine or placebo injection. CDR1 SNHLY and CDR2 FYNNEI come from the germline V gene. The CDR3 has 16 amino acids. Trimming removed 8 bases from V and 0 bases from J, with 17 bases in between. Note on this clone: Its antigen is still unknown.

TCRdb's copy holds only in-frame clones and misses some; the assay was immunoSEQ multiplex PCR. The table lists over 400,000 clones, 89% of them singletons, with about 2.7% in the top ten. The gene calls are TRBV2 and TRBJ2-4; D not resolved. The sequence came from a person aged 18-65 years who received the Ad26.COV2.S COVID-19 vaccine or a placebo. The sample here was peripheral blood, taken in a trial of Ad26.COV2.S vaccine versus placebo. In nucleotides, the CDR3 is TGTGCCAGCGGTCTTGTGGGGAAACTAGCCAAAAACATTCAGTACTTC. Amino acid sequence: CASGLVGKLAKNIQYF.